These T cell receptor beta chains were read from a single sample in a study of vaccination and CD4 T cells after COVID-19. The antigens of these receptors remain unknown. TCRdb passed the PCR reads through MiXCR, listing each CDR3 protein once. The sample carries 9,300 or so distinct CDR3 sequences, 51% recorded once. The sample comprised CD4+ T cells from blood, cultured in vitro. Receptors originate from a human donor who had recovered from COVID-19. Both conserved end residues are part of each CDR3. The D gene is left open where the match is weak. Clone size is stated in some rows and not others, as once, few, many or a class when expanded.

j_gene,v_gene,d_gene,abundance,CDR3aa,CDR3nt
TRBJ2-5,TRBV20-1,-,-,CSARDYSSSVYQETQYF,TGCAGTGCTAGGGACTACTCTAGTTCTGTGTACCAAGAGACCCAGTACTTC
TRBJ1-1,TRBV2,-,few,CASTLALLPNTEAFF,TGTGCCAGCACCTTAGCCCTACTACCGAACACTGAAGCTTTCTTT
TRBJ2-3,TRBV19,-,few,CASRDSLPTDTQYF,TGTGCCAGTAGAGACAGCCTCCCCACAGATACGCAGTATTTT
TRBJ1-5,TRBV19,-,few,CASTWAVYSNQPQHF,TGTGCCAGTACCTGGGCAGTTTATAGCAATCAGCCCCAGCATTTT
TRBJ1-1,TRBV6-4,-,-,CASSFDSNTEAFF,TGTGCCAGCAGTTTTGACAGTAACACTGAAGCTTTCTTT
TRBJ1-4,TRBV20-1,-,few,CSAGSGGNEKLFF,TGCAGTGCCGGTTCGGGAGGTAATGAAAAACTGTTTTTT
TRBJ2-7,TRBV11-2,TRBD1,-,CASSSRPDGTGLEQYF,TGTGCCAGCTCATCCAGACCCGACGGGACAGGTCTTGAGCAGTACTTC
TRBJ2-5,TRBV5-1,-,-,CASSLSGVNSQETQYF,TGCGCCAGCAGCTTGTCCGGGGTTAATTCCCAAGAGACCCAGTACTTC
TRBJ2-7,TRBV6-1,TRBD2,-,CASTSGGRTYEQYF,TGTGCCAGCACTAGCGGGGGGCGGACCTACGAGCAGTACTTC
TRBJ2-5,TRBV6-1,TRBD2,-,CASSESAGRGGETQYF,TGTGCCAGCAGTGAATCCGCTGGTAGGGGAGGGGAGACCCAGTACTTC
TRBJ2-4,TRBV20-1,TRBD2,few,CSATSGGAVNIQYF,TGCAGTGCCACCAGCGGGGGGGCCGTAAACATTCAGTACTTC
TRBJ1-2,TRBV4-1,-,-,CASSQTGNYGYTF,TGCGCCAGCAGCCAAACGGGGAACTATGGCTACACCTTC
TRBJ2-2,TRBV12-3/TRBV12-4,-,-,CASSTDSGELFF,TGTGCCAGCAGCACCGATTCCGGGGAGCTGTTTTTT
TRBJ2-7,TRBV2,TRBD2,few,CASKGQRGSSYEQYF,TGTGCCAGCAAAGGGCAGCGGGGCTCGTCCTACGAGCAGTACTTC
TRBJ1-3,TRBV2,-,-,CASSEEGSSGNTIYF,TGTGCCAGCAGTGAGGAGGGAAGCTCTGGAAACACCATATATTTT
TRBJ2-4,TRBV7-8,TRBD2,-,CASTSGGPFARNIQYF,TGTGCCAGTACGAGCGGGGGCCCCTTCGCCCGTAACATTCAGTACTTC
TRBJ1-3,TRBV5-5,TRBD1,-,CASSLGASGQGRNTIYF,TGTGCCAGCAGCTTGGGGGCTTCGGGACAGGGCCGAAACACCATATATTTT
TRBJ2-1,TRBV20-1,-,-,CSAALGADNEQFF,TGCAGTGCTGCACTCGGGGCGGACAATGAGCAGTTCTTC
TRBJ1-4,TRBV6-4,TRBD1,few,CASSDGQGLSVGNEKLFF,TGTGCCAGCAGTGACGGACAGGGCCTCAGTGTAGGTAATGAAAAACTGTTTTTT
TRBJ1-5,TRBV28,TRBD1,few,CASSPGTGSNQPQHF,TGTGCCAGCAGCCCTGGGACAGGTAGCAATCAGCCCCAGCATTTT
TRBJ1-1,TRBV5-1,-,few,CASSLVPGSAEAFF,TGCGCCAGCAGCTTGGTTCCGGGGAGCGCTGAAGCTTTCTTT
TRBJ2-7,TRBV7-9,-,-,CASSLGASYEQYF,TGTGCCAGCAGCTTGGGGGCCTCCTACGAGCAGTACTTC
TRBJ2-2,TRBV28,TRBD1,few,CASSSTGTGETGELFF,TGTGCCAGCAGTTCTACCGGGACAGGGGAAACCGGGGAGCTGTTTTTT
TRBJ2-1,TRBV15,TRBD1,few,CATSIPGQYNEQFF,TGTGCCACCAGCATCCCGGGACAGTACAATGAGCAGTTCTTC
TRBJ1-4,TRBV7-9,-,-,CASSPGGGNEKLFF,TGTGCCAGCAGCCCTGGGGGAGGGAATGAAAAACTGTTTTTT
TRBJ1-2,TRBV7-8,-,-,CASSRGAGVPYGYTF,TGTGCCAGCAGCCGCGGGGCAGGGGTCCCCTATGGCTACACCTTC
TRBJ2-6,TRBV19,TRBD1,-,CASSLTGTGFSGANVLTF,TGTGCCAGTAGTCTGACCGGGACAGGGTTCTCTGGGGCCAACGTCCTGACTTTC
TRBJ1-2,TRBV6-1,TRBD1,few,CASSDRDYGYTF,TGTGCCAGCAGCGACAGGGATTATGGCTACACCTTC
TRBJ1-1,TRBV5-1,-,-,CASSSAQGNEAFF,TGCGCCAGCAGCTCCGCTCAGGGGAATGAAGCTTTCTTT
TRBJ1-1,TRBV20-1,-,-,CSARDGKRDTMNTEAFF,TGCAGTGCTAGAGATGGGAAAAGGGACACTATGAACACTGAAGCTTTCTTT
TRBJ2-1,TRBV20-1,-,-,CSARGVPVGGRRSYNEQFF,TGCAGTGCTAGAGGGGTTCCGGTTGGGGGAAGACGCTCCTACAATGAGCAGTTCTTC
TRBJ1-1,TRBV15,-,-,CATSRDTAGYTEAFF,TGTGCCACCAGCAGAGATACCGCAGGGTACACTGAAGCTTTCTTT
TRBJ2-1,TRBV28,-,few,CASSSGARSYNEQFF,TGTGCCAGCAGTTCCGGCGCCCGATCTTACAATGAGCAGTTCTTC
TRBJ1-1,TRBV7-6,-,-,CASSLVGWGRGNTEAFF,TGTGCCAGCAGCTTAGTTGGCTGGGGACGGGGGAACACTGAAGCTTTCTTT
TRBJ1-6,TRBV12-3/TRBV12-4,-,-,CASSPQGRDSPLHF,TGTGCCAGCAGTCCTCAGGGCCGGGATTCACCCCTCCACTTT
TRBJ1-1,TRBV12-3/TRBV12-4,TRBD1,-,CASSLQGSGTEASF,TGTGCCAGCAGCTTACAGGGGTCGGGCACTGAAGCTTCCTTT
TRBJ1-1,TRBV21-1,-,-,CASPNGQGRGVAFF,TGTGCCAGCCCAAATGGACAGGGCAGGGGGGTAGCTTTCTTT
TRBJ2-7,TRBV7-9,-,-,CASSSYLRERSSYEQYF,TGTGCCAGCAGCTCTTACCTTAGAGAAAGGAGCTCCTACGAGCAGTACTTC
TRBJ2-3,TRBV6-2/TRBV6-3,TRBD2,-,CASSLGLAGGTDTQYF,TGTGCCAGCAGCCTGGGACTAGCGGGGGGGACAGATACGCAGTATTTT
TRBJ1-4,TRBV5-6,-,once,CASSGPEEKLFF,TGTGCCAGCAGCGGACCCGAGGAAAAACTGTTTTTT
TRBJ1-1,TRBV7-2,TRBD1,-,CASSLRSGGVTEAFF,TGTGCCAGCAGCTTAAGGTCAGGGGGCGTCACTGAAGCTTTCTTT
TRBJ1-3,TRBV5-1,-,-,CASSQDSSSGNTIYF,TGCGCCAGCAGCCAAGACTCGAGCTCTGGAAACACCATATATTTT
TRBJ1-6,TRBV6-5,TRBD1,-,CASSYQDRGLRALHF,TGTGCCAGCAGTTACCAAGACAGGGGGCTAAGGGCCCTCCACTTT
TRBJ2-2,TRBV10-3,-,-,CATRRAGERTGELFF,TGTGCCACGCGGCGGGCAGGGGAGAGGACCGGGGAGCTGTTTTTT
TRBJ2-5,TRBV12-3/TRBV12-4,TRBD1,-,CASSRGQGGTQVETQYF,TGTGCCAGCAGCAGAGGACAGGGGGGGACCCAAGTAGAGACCCAGTACTTC
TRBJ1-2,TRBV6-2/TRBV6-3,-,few,CASSYAQGVRGYTF,TGTGCCAGCAGTTACGCACAGGGCGTTCGTGGCTACACCTTC
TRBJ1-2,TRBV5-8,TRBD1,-,CASSLAGTETF,TGTGCCAGCAGCCTCGCCGGGACAGAGACCTTC
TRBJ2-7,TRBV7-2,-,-,CASRPSSYEQYF,TGTGCCAGCAGACCGAGCTCCTACGAGCAGTACTTC
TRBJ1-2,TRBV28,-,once,CASSPEQGFLSGYTF,TGTGCCAGCAGCCCAGAACAGGGCTTTCTGTCGGGCTACACCTTC
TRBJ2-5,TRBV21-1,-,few,CASSHRVGETQYF,TGTGCCAGCAGCCACAGGGTGGGAGAGACCCAGTACTTC
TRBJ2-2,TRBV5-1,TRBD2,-,CASSYTGTRTGELFF,TGCGCCAGCAGCTATACCGGGACTAGGACCGGGGAGCTGTTTTTT
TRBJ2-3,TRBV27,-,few,CASSPQGSSTDTQYF,TGTGCCAGCAGTCCACAGGGTTCTAGCACAGATACGCAGTATTTT
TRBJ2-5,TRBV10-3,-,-,CASSEDLTMFRETQYF,TGTGCCAGCAGTGAAGATCTGACTATGTTTAGGGAGACCCAGTACTTC
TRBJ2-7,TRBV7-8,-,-,CASGDRASSYEQYF,TGTGCCAGCGGGGACCGCGCCAGCTCCTACGAGCAGTACTTC